This entry describes one T cell receptor (beta chain). Using immunoSEQ multiplex PCR, the repertoire was profiled, and TCRdb retains in-frame clones only, with some absent. The table shows roughly 300,000 clones, with roughly 80% occurring only once. Germline V gene lookup returns CDR1 KGHDR and CDR2 SFDVKD. V gave up 0 bases and J gave up 4 bases, with 6 bases separating them. The CDR3 loop spans 13 amino acids. This sample was included in a study of blood T cell repertoires in COVID-19. Followed over time, Seattle patients had been enrolled while infection was active. The chain employs TRBV24-1 and TRBJ2-7, with D perhaps matching TRBD1 (5 bases). This sequence was found in a human donor with COVID-19, enrolled during active disease. The donor label of this sample is uncertain. Material: peripheral blood. The CDR3 region is CATSDLRGYEQYF. Written as DNA, the CDR3 is TGTGCCACCAGTGATTTGAGGGGTTACGAGCAGTACTTC.